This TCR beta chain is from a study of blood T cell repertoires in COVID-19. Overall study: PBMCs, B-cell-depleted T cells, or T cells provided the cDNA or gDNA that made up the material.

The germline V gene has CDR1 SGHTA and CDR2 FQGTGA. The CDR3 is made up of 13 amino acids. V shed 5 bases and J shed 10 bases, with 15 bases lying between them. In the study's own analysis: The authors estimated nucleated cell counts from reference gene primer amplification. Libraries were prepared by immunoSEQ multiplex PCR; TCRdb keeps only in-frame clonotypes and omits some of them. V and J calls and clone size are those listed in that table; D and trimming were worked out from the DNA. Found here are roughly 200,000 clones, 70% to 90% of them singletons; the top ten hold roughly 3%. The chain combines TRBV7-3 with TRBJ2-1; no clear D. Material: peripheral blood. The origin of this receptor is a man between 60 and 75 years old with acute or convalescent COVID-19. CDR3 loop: CASSPDSAGEQFF. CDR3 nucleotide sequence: TGTGCCAGCAGCCCCGACTCGGCCGGGGAGCAGTTCTTC.